One sample yielded the 6 T cell receptor beta chains listed below, sequenced in a study of OX40 agonist ivuxolimab in advanced cancers. Profiled with immunoSEQ multiplex PCR; TCRdb holds only in-frame clones, not every one. The data contain about 88,000 clones, about 86% of them singletons. The starting material was CD4+ or CD8+ T cells sorted from blood, obtained in a trial of the OX40 agonist ivuxolimab. The origin of the receptors is an adult with an advanced solid tumor such as melanoma, head and neck, liver or kidney cancer.

This sequence joins TRBV29-1 and TRBJ2-5, with TRBD2 matching 9 bases. Trimming took 6 bases from V and 3 from J; bases not matched to a gene: 2. The V gene's germline CDR1 is SQVTM and CDR2 ANQGSEA. The CDR3 loop spans 12 amino acids. CDR3 sequence (DNA): TGCAGCGTCCGACTAGCGGAAGAGACCCAGTACTTC. Its translation: CSVRLAEETQYF. The complete variable domain, with remaining parts taken from reference TRBV29-1 and TRBJ2-5, reads SAVISQKPSRDICQRGTSLTIQCQVDSQVTMMFWYRQQPGQSLTLIATANQGSEATYESGFVIDKFPISRPNLTFSTLTVSNMSPEDSSIYLCSVRLAEETQYFGPGTRLLVL.

This clone appeared a single time. V and J are TRBV6-1 and TRBJ2-7, with D possibly matching TRBD2 (5 bases). Germline values: CDR1 MNHNS, CDR2 SASEGT. The CDR3 loop spans 14 amino acids. V shed 8 bases and J shed 2 bases, with 16 bases lying between them. CDR3 coding DNA: TGTGCCAGCGGCCTAGGTGGAGGCGCCTACGAGCAGTACTTC. This translates into CASGLGGGAYEQYF.

The genes are TRBV14 and TRBJ2-3; TRBD1 or TRBD2 may be the D gene (5 bases each). V lost 0 bases, J lost 2 bases, and 12 bases lay in between. The V gene's germline CDR1 is SGHDN and CDR2 FVKESK. This CDR3 has 16 residues. The CDR3 DNA reads TGTGCCAGCAGCCAAGATCGGGGCGGAACCACAGATACGCAGTATTTT. Protein: CASSQDRGGTTDTQYF. The entire variable domain, with the rest obtained from reference TRBV14 and TRBJ2-3, is as follows: EAGVTQFPSHSVIEKGQTVTLRCDPISGHDNLYWYRRVMGKEIKFLLHFVKESKQDESGMPNNRFLAERTGGTYSTLKVQPAELEDSGVYFCASSQDRGGTTDTQYFGPGTRLTVL.

The chain joins TRBV7-2 to TRBJ2-1; 8 bases fit TRBD2. CDR1 is SGHTA and CDR2 is FQGNSA in the germline V gene. V was pared by 0 bases and J by 10 bases, with 11 bases of the junction left unmatched. The length of the CDR3 is 16 residues. For the CDR3, the DNA is TGTGCCAGCAGCTTAGCGGCTACAGCGGGGGTAGGGGAGCAGTTCTTC. Encoded protein: CASSLAATAGVGEQFF. Drawing the rest from reference TRBV7-2 and TRBJ2-1, the complete variable domain is GAGVSQSPSNKVTEKGKDVELRCDPISGHTALYWYRQSLGQGLEFLIYFQGNSAPDKSGLPSDRFSAERTGGSVSTLTIQRTQQEDSAVYLCASSLAATAGVGEQFFGPGTRLTVL.

This clone showed up just a few times. This sequence joins TRBV4-2 and TRBJ1-5, with a tentative D call TRBD1 (6 bases). The V gene lost 4 bases and the J gene lost 6 bases, with 16 bases spanning the gap. The CDR3 consists of 15 residues. Germline CDR1 LGHNA, CDR2 YNFKEQ. The CDR3 sequence: CASSRTGGGLQPQHF. The CDR3 nucleotides are TGTGCCAGCAGCCGAACTGGCGGGGGGCTTCAGCCCCAGCATTTT.

The chain employs TRBV27 and TRBJ2-7; D gene ambiguous. The CDR3 is 14 amino acids. Germline-derived CDR1 and CDR2 are MNHEY and SMNVEV (reference sequence). Trimming cost V 6 bases and J 2 bases, with 14 bases left between them. For the CDR3, the DNA is TGTGCCAGCAGGGGATCCGGATTCCCCTACGAGCAGTACTTC. Translation: CASRGSGFPYEQYF.